Here is one TCR beta chain with its context. This sample was taken from a study of blood T cell repertoires in COVID-19. In the study's own analysis: Nucleated cell counts were estimated from reference gene primer amplification. The assay was immunoSEQ multiplex PCR, and TCRdb's table has in-frame clones only and misses some. The V and J calls and the clone size are those of that table, but D and trimming were determined from the DNA. The data hold some 300,000 clones, with roughly 90% observed a single time. Germline values: CDR1 PRHDT, CDR2 FYEKMQ (reference sequence). Trimming at V came to 5 bases and at J to 3 bases, leaving 7 bases not matched to a gene. This CDR3 comprises 17 residues.

The V call is TRBV13, the J call TRBJ2-1, with TRBD2 identical over 13 bases. The TCR sequence derives from a man between 18 and 29 years old with active or convalescent COVID-19. Material: peripheral blood. CDR3 residues: CASSAKLAGGVYNEQFF. For the CDR3, the DNA is TGTGCCAGCAGCGCTAAACTAGCGGGGGGGGTCTACAATGAGCAGTTCTTC.